Given below is one T cell receptor beta chain in context. Its target is unknown. These data are taken from a study of T cell responses to AZD1222 COVID-19 vaccine. Overall study results and limits: Donors, mostly white British, included more females; clonal diversity was possibly underestimated.

The protocol was immunoSEQ multiplex PCR, while the TCRdb copy is restricted to in-frame clones and leaves out a portion. Of under 200,000 clones in the sample, around 90% were seen once. Sequenced here: peripheral blood, sampled 28 days after the second AZD1222 dose. The sequence came from an adult who received the AZD1222 COVID-19 vaccine.

CDR3 DNA sequence: TGTGCCAGCGGTGAGAGTATGAACACTGAAGCTTTCTTT. Translating gives CASGESMNTEAFF. The rearrangement links TRBV7-9 to TRBJ1-1; no clear D. There are 13 residues in the CDR3. Germline CDR1 reads SEHNR; CDR2 reads FQNEAQ (reference sequence). V lost 8 bases to trimming and J lost 0 bases, with 10 bases between them.